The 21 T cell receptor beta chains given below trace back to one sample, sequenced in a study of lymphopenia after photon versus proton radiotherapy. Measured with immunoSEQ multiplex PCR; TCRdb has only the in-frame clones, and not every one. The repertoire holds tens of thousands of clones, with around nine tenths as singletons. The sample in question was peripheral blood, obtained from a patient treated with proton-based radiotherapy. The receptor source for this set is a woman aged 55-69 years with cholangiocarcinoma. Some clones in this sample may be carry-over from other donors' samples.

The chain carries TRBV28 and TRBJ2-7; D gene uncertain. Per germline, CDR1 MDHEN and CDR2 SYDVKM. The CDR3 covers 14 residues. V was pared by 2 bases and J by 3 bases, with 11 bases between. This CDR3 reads CASSLVGWDYEQYF. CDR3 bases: TGTGCCAGCAGTTTAGTGGGGTGGGACTACGAGCAGTACTTC.

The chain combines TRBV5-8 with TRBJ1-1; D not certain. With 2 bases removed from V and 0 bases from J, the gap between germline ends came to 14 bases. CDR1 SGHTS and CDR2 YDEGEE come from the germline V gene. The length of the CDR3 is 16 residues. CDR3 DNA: TGTGCCAGCAGCTTTAAGTTCGGGGTTTTGAACACTGAAGCTTTCTTT. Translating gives CASSFKFGVLNTEAFF.

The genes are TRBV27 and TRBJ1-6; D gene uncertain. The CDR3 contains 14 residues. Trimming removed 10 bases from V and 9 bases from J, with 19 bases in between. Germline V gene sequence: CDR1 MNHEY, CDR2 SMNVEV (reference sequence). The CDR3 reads CATRPDPTSSPLHF. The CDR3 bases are TGTGCCACCCGGCCAGATCCCACGAGTTCACCCCTCCACTTT.

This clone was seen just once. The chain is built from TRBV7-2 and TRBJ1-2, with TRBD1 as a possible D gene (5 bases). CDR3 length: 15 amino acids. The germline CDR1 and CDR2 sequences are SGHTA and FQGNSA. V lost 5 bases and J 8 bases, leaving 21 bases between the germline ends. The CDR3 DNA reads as TGTGCCAGCAGCGTAGGTACCGGGACCCGGACAGGCTACACCTTC. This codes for CASSVGTGTRTGYTF.

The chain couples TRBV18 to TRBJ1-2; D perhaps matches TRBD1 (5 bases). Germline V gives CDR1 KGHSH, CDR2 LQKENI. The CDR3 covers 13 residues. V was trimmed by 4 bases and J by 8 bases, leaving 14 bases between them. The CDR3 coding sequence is TGTGCCAGCTCACGGGGGGGATCGAGAGGCTACACCTTC. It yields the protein CASSRGGSRGYTF. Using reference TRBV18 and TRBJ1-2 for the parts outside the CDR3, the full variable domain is NAGVMQNPRHLVRRRGQEARLRCSPMKGHSHVYWYRQLPEEGLKFMVYLQKENIIDESGMPKERFSAEFPKEGPSILRIQQVVRGDSAAYFCASSRGGSRGYTFGSGTRLTVV.

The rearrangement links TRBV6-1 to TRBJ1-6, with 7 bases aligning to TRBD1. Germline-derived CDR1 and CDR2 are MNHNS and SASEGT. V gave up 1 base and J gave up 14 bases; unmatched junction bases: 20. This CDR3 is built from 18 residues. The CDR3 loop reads CASSEGLPGGGGFSALHF. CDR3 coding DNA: TGTGCCAGCAGTGAAGGCCTTCCAGGGGGGGGTGGCTTTTCGGCCCTCCACTTT.

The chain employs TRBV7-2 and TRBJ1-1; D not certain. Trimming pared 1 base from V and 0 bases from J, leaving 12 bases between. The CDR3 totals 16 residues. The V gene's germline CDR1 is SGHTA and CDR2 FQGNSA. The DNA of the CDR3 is TGTGCCAGCAGCTTAGTTTTCGGACTCCTGAACACTGAAGCTTTCTTT. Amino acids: CASSLVFGLLNTEAFF.

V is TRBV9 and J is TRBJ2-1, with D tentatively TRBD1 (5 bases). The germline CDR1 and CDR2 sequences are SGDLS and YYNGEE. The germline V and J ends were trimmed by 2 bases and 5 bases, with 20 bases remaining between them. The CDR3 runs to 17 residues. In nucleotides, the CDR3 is TGTGCCAGCAGCGTGGACCTTGGCGAGGTCAGGGACAATGAGCAGTTCTTC. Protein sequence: CASSVDLGEVRDNEQFF.

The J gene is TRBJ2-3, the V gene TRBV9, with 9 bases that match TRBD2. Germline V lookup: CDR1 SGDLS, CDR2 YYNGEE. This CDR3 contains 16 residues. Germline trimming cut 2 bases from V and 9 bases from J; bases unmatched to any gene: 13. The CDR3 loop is CASSVLSGGPSGTQYF. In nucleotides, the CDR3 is TGTGCCAGCAGCGTCCTCAGCGGGGGGCCTTCCGGCACGCAGTATTTT.

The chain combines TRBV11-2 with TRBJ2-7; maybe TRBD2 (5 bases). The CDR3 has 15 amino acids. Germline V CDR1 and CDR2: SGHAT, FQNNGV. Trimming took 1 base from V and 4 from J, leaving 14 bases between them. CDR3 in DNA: TGTGCCAGCAGCTTAGCGGAAGCGGAGTTTTACGAGCAGTACTTC. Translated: CASSLAEAEFYEQYF.

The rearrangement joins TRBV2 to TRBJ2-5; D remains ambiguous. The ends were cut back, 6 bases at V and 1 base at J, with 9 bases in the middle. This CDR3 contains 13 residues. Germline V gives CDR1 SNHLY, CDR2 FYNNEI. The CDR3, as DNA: TGTGCCAGCAGCTTTGGTCGCCAAGAGACCCAGTACTTC. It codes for CASSFGRQETQYF.

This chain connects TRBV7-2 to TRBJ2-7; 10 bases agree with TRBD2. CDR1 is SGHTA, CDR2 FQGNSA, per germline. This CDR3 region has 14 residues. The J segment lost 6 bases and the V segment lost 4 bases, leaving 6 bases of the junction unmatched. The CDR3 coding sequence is TGTGCCAGCAGCTCCCGAGCGGGAGGGGGCGAGCAGTACTTC. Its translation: CASSSRAGGGEQYF.

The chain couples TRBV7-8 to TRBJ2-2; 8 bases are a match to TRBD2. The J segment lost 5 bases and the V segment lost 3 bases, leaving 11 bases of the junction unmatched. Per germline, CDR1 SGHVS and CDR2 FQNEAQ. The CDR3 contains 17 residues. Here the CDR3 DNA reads TGTGCCAGCAGCTTCGCTGTGGGTGCTAGCGGGACCGGGGAGCTGTTTTTT. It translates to CASSFAVGASGTGELFF.

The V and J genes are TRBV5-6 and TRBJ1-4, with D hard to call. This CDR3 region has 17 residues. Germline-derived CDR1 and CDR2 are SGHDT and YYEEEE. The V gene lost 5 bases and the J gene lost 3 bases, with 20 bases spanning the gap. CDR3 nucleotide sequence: TGTGCCAGCAGACCCCAAGTTGACCGGGGTGCTAATGAAAAACTGTTTTTT. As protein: CASRPQVDRGANEKLFF. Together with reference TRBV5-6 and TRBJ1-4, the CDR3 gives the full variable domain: DAGVTQSPTHLIKTRGQQVTLRCSPKSGHDTVSWYQQALGQGPQFIFQYYEEEERQRGNFPDRFSGHQFPNYSSELNVNALLLGDSALYLCASRPQVDRGANEKLFFGSGTQLSVL.

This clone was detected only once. CDR3 sequence reads: CASSRFSTDTQYF. DNA of the CDR3: TGTGCCAGCAGCCGTTTTAGCACAGATACGCAGTATTTT. The rearrangement joins TRBV7-2 to TRBJ2-3; D uncertain. CDR1 is SGHTA, CDR2 FQGNSA, per germline. With 5 bases removed from V and 0 bases from J, the gap between germline ends came to 6 bases. This CDR3 has 13 amino acids.

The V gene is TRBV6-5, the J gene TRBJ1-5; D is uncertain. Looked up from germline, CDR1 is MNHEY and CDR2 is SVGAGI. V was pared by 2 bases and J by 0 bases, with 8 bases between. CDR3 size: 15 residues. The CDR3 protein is CASSYNQNSNQPQHF. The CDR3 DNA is TGTGCCAGCAGTTACAACCAGAATAGCAATCAGCCCCAGCATTTT.

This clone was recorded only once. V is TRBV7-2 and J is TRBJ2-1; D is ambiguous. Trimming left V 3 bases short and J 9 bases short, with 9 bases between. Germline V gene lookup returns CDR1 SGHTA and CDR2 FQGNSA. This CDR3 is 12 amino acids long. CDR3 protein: CASSFEAREQFF. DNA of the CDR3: TGTGCCAGCAGCTTCGAGGCGCGTGAGCAGTTCTTC.

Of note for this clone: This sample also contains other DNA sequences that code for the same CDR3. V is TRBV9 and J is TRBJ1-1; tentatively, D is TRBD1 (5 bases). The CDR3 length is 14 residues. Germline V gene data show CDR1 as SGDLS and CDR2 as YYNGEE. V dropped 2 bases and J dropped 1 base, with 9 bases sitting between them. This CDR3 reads CASSVRAENTEAFF. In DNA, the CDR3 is TGTGCCAGCAGCGTCAGGGCTGAGAACACTGAAGCTTTCTTT.

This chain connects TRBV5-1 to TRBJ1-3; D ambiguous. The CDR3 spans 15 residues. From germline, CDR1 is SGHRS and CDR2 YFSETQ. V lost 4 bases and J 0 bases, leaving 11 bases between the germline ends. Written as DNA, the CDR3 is TGCGCCAGCAGCCCACAGCCGTCCTCTGGAAACACCATATATTTT. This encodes CASSPQPSSGNTIYF.

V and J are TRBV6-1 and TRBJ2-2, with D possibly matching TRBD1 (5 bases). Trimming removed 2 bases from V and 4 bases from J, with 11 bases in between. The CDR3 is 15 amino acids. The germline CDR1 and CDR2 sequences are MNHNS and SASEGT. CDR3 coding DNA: TGTGCCAGCAGTGAACGTCAGGGTTCCACCGGGGAGCTGTTTTTT. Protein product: CASSERQGSTGELFF.

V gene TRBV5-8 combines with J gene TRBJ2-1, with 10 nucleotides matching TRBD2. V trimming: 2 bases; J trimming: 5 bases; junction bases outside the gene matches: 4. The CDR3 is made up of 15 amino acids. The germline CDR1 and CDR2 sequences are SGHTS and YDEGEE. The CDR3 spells CASSFGGTSDNEQFF. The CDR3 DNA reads TGTGCCAGCAGCTTCGGGGGGACTAGCGACAATGAGCAGTTCTTC. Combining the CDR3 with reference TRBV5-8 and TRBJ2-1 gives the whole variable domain EAGVTQSPTHLIKTRGQQATLRCSPISGHTSVYWYQQALGLGLQFLLWYDEGEERNRGNFPPRFSGRQFPNYSSELNVNALELEDSALYLCASSFGGTSDNEQFFGPGTRLTVL.